This T cell receptor beta chain was obtained from a study of blood T cell repertoires in COVID-19. At the level of the study: Acute and convalescent COVID-19 specimens originated in the United States, Italy and Spain. Sample material is recorded as cDNA or gDNA derived from T cells, B-cell-depleted T cells, or PBMCs.

The Seattle site enrolled patients during active infection and followed them longitudinally. Per the original methods: Amplification from reference gene primers served as the basis for estimated nucleated cell counts. Profiled with immunoSEQ multiplex PCR; TCRdb holds only in-frame clones, not every one. The D gene and trimming were derived from the DNA, and the V and J assignments and clone size from that table. The data contain 90,000 to 100,000 clones, 70% to 90% of them singletons. Germline V gene lookup returns CDR1 MNHEY and CDR2 SVGAGI. The CDR3 runs to 14 residues. With V trimmed by 6 bases and J by 1 base, 4 bases remained unmatched.

This clonotype was obtained from a middle-aged man with COVID-19, enrolled during active disease. The sequenced sample was peripheral blood. This chain joins TRBV6-5 and TRBJ2-3; 7 bases map to TRBD2. The CDR3 loop is CASRKAGRTDTQYF. The CDR3 DNA reads as TGTGCCAGCAGGAAAGCGGGGCGCACAGATACGCAGTATTTT.